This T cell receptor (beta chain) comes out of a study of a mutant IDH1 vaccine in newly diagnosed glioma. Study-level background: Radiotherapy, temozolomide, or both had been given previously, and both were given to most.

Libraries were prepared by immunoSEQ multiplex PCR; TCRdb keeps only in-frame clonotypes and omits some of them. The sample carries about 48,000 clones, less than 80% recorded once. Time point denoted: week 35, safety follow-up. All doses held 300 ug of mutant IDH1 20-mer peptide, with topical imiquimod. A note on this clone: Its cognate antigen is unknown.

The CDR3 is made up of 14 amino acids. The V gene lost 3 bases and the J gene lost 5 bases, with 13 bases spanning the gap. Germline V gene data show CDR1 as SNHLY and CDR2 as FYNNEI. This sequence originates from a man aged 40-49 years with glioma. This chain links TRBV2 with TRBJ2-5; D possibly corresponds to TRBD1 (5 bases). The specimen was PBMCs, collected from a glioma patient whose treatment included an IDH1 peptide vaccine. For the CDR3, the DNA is TGTGCCAGCAGTGAGCCAGGGTTGCGGGAGACCCAGTACTTC. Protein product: CASSEPGLRETQYF.